The 29 T cell receptor beta chains in this list originate from one sample, sequenced in a study of shared clonotypes between healthy human individuals. The repertoire was sequenced with immunoSEQ multiplex PCR; TCRdb's copy has only in-frame clones and lacks some. The sample has under 600,000 clones, about 80% seen once. The sequencing input was PBMCs. These TCRs come from a woman aged 35 to 49 in good health. Some clones in this sample may be carry-over from other donors' samples.

J is TRBJ1-2 and V is TRBV6-5; D remains unclear. This CDR3 is built from 12 residues. The ends were cut back, 10 bases at V and 0 bases at J, with 9 bases in the middle. Germline values: CDR1 MNHEY, CDR2 SVGAGI. CDR3 nucleotide sequence: TGTGCCAATTACAAGCCTAACTATGGCTACACCTTC. Its protein is CANYKPNYGYTF.

This chain connects TRBV15 to TRBJ2-3, with D perhaps TRBD2 (6 bases). Germline V lookup: CDR1 LNHNV, CDR2 YYDKDF (reference sequence). Deletions cut 3 bases from V and 2 bases from J, with 12 bases between. The CDR3 has 15 residues. In DNA form, the CDR3 reads TGTGCCACCAGCAGTCTTCTAGCGAACACAGATACGCAGTATTTT. Translation: CATSSLLANTDTQYF.

Note on this clone: The identical CDR3 is also encoded by other nucleotide sequences in the sample. V is TRBV28 and J is TRBJ2-7; D gene uncertain. The V and J ends lost 6 bases and 3 bases respectively, with 6 bases between them. Germline lookup yields CDR1 MDHEN and CDR2 SYDVKM. The length of the CDR3 is 11 residues. The CDR3: CASSRFYEQYF. The CDR3 DNA sequence: TGTGCCAGCAGCCGGTTCTACGAGCAGTACTTC.

This rearrangement joins TRBV5-4 to TRBJ2-1; tentative D call: TRBD1 (6 bases). Germline V CDR1 and CDR2: SGHNT, YYREEE (reference sequence). V was shortened by 3 bases and J by 8 bases, with 12 bases between the two germline ends. The CDR3 is 13 amino acids. The CDR3 region is CASSSGQGDEQFF. DNA of the CDR3: TGTGCCAGCAGCTCGGGACAAGGCGATGAGCAGTTCTTC.

The chain joins TRBV27 to TRBJ2-3; TRBD2 might be the D (5 bases). CDR3 length: 14 residues. Germline CDR1 reads MNHEY; CDR2 reads SMNVEV (reference sequence). V lost 5 bases and J 8 bases, leaving 17 bases between the germline ends. CDR3 nucleotides: TGTGCCAGCAGTCCCACTGGAGGTCGAACTACGCAGTATTTT. It codes for CASSPTGGRTTQYF.

The gene calls are TRBV18 and TRBJ1-4; D is unresolved. Germline loops: CDR1 KGHSH, CDR2 LQKENI. V gave up 4 bases and J gave up 0 bases, with 12 bases separating them. The CDR3 is 16 amino acids. The CDR3 spells CASSLRGAATNEKLFF. CDR3 in DNA: TGTGCCAGCTCACTACGTGGTGCCGCAACTAATGAAAAACTGTTTTTT.

This rearrangement joins TRBV5-8 to TRBJ2-1; possibly TRBD1 for D (5 bases). Germline loops: CDR1 SGHTS, CDR2 YDEGEE. The length of the CDR3 is 13 residues. V shed 7 bases and J shed 7 bases, with 15 bases lying between them. CDR3 DNA sequence: TGTGCCAGCGGCACGACAGAGTTGAATGAGCAGTTCTTC. It translates to CASGTTELNEQFF.

This clone was found many times. The V gene is TRBV19, the J gene TRBJ1-6, with no clear D. Trimming pared 8 bases from V and 2 bases from J, leaving 7 bases between. CDR1 is LNHDA and CDR2 is SQIVND in the germline V gene (reference sequence). CDR3 length: 13 amino acids. The CDR3 DNA sequence: TGTGCCAGTGGCGGTCCCTATAATTCACCCCTCCACTTT. Translating gives CASGGPYNSPLHF. The variable domain in full, completed from reference TRBV19 and TRBJ1-6, reads DGGITQSPKYLFRKEGQNVTLSCEQNLNHDAMYWYRQDPGQGLRLIYYSQIVNDFQKGDIAEGYSVSREKKESFPLTVTSAQKNPTAFYLCASGGPYNSPLHFGNGTRLTVT.

On this clone: This specimen includes other DNA sequences encoding the same CDR3. The chain is built from TRBV7-9 and TRBJ2-2; D is ambiguous. Deletions cut 3 bases from V and 1 base from J, with 3 bases between. CDR1 and CDR2 from the germline V gene are SEHNR and FQNEAQ (reference sequence). The CDR3 length is 13 residues. CDR3 bases: TGTGCCAGCAGCTTGCGGAACACCGGGGAGCTGTTTTTT. This sequence encodes CASSLRNTGELFF.

The genes are TRBV4-1 and TRBJ2-1, with 16 bases identical to TRBD2. Per the germline V gene, CDR1 is MGHRA and CDR2 is YSYEKL. Trimming took 4 bases from V and 9 from J; bases not matched to a gene: 6. The CDR3 loop spans 16 amino acids. CDR3 in DNA: TGCGCCAGCAGCCCAGGGACTAGCGGGAGGGTAGGTGAGCAGTTCTTC. Translating gives CASSPGTSGRVGEQFF.

The sample holds one count of this clone. The gene calls are TRBV10-2 and TRBJ1-5; D call uncertain. Germline V lookup: CDR1 WSHSY, CDR2 SAAADI. V lost 8 bases and J lost 4, with 21 bases in between. The CDR3 loop spans 16 amino acids. The CDR3 is CASWDGLRLVNQPQHF. CDR3 coding DNA: TGCGCCAGCTGGGATGGTCTGAGGTTGGTAAATCAGCCCCAGCATTTT.

Note on this clone: A much larger clone is a single base away; this may be a read error. Written as DNA, the CDR3 is TGTGCCAGCAGCTTGGGGACTAGCGGGAGCTACGAGCAGTACTTC. Protein: CASSLGTSGSYEQYF. This sequence joins TRBV7-8 and TRBJ2-7; TRBD2 matches 14 bases. From germline, CDR1 is SGHVS and CDR2 FQNEAQ. The CDR3 is made up of 15 amino acids. V lost 3 bases to trimming and J lost 3 bases; unmatched junction nucleotides: 1.

The chain uses TRBV25-1 and TRBJ2-7, with 9 bases fitting TRBD2. This CDR3 spans 13 amino acids. The germline gives CDR1 MGHDK, CDR2 SYGVNS. V lost 6 bases and J lost 9; bases outside the gene matches: 9. CDR3 in amino acids: CASRGYSGGRQYF. In DNA, the CDR3 is TGTGCCAGCAGAGGATATAGCGGGGGACGGCAGTACTTC.

This sequence joins TRBV29-1 and TRBJ2-3; TRBD1 aligns across 7 bases. The CDR3 sequence is 16 residues long. V lost 4 bases to trimming and J lost 4 bases; unmatched junction nucleotides: 14. Germline V lookup: CDR1 SQVTM, CDR2 ANQGSEA. CDR3 region: CSVAGERGRSADTQYF. The CDR3 nucleotides read TGCAGCGTTGCCGGGGAAAGGGGGCGTAGCGCAGATACGCAGTATTTT.

The chain is built from TRBV30 and TRBJ1-1; D ambiguous. CDR3 length: 13 residues. Trimming pared 7 bases from V and 0 bases from J, leaving 12 bases between. From germline, CDR1 is GTSNPN and CDR2 SVGIG (reference sequence). For the CDR3, the DNA is TGTGCCTTCTGGTCCAGCGTGAACACTGAAGCTTTCTTT. Its protein product is CAFWSSVNTEAFF.

The chain uses TRBV19 and TRBJ1-1; D call uncertain. The V gene's germline CDR1 is LNHDA and CDR2 SQIVND (reference sequence). Trimming removed 3 bases from V and 4 bases from J, with 15 bases in between. The CDR3 totals 15 residues. The DNA of the CDR3 is TGTGCCAGTAGTATCCATTCGGGTTTGGGCACTGAAGCTTTCTTT. Translation: CASSIHSGLGTEAFF.

The rearrangement links TRBV28 to TRBJ1-2; 8 positions agree with TRBD1. V lost 3 bases to trimming and J lost 7 bases; unmatched junction nucleotides: 10. The CDR3 totals 15 residues. Looked up from germline, CDR1 is MDHEN and CDR2 is SYDVKM. The CDR3 spells CASSLPETGVRGYTF. The CDR3 nucleotides are TGTGCCAGCAGTTTGCCCGAGACAGGGGTTCGTGGCTACACCTTC.

The chain employs TRBV9 and TRBJ1-6, with a weak D call TRBD1 (5 bases). Germline-derived CDR1 and CDR2 are SGDLS and YYNGEE. Trimming stripped 4 bases from V and 7 bases from J, with 18 bases between. This CDR3 is built from 16 residues. The CDR3 loop is CASSSGQAKTNSPLHF. Here the CDR3 DNA reads TGTGCCAGCAGCTCGGGGCAGGCGAAGACAAATTCACCCCTCCACTTT.

The chain recombines TRBV19 with TRBJ1-1, with D possibly matching TRBD1 (6 bases). V was pared by 4 bases and J by 5 bases, with 26 bases between. Germline CDR1 and CDR2: LNHDA and SQIVND (reference sequence). The CDR3 spans 18 residues. The CDR3 loop reads CASSTPAGGALGETEAFF. CDR3 nucleotides: TGTGCCAGTAGTACCCCGGCGGGGGGGGCCCTGGGCGAAACTGAAGCTTTCTTT.

The chain uses TRBV10-3 and TRBJ2-1; 9 bases are a match to TRBD1. J was trimmed by 7 bases and V by 3 bases; bases with no gene match: 13. Germline CDR1 and CDR2: ENHRY and SYGVKD. The CDR3 covers 17 residues. The CDR3 DNA reads TGTGCCATCAGTGAAAACACAGGGGGCCAAGTGAGGAATGAGCAGTTCTTC. Translation gives CAISENTGGQVRNEQFF.

The V call is TRBV5-1, the J call TRBJ2-1; 10 bases align to TRBD2. The CDR3 is 14 residues long. Trimming at V came to 7 bases and at J to 4 bases, leaving 5 bases not matched to a gene. CDR1 and CDR2 (germline): SGHRS, YFSETQ. The CDR3, as DNA: TGCGCCAGCTCACTAGCGGGGACTTACAATGAGCAGTTCTTC. It encodes CASSLAGTYNEQFF.

The rearrangement links TRBV9 to TRBJ2-1, with TRBD2 identical over 11 bases. The CDR3 runs to 15 residues. Trimming removed 5 bases from V and 7 bases from J; junction bases left unmatched: 8. Germline values: CDR1 SGDLS, CDR2 YYNGEE. The CDR3 bases are TGTGCCAGCAGTGGCATAGCGGGAGGGCCGAATGAGCAGTTCTTC. Amino acids: CASSGIAGGPNEQFF.

This chain joins TRBV5-6 and TRBJ2-7; tentative D call: TRBD1 (6 bases). V dropped 4 bases and J dropped 2 bases, with 13 bases sitting between them. CDR3 length equals 14 residues. Germline lookup yields CDR1 SGHDT and CDR2 YYEEEE. The CDR3 nucleotides read TGTGCCAGCAGCCACGGGACACGAACCTACGAGCAGTACTTC. Translating gives CASSHGTRTYEQYF.

This rearrangement joins TRBV7-2 to TRBJ1-4; TRBD1 might be the D (6 bases). The CDR3 is made up of 16 amino acids. Between the trimmed V and J ends, which lost 6 bases and 4 bases, there was a span of 18 bases. The germline CDR1 and CDR2 sequences are SGHTA and FQGNSA. CDR3 protein: CASSSTGFLRNEKLFF. The CDR3 coding sequence is TGTGCCAGCAGTTCAACAGGGTTTCTCCGTAATGAAAAACTGTTTTTT. Full variable domain (remainder filled in from reference TRBV7-2 and TRBJ1-4): GAGVSQSPSNKVTEKGKDVELRCDPISGHTALYWYRQSLGQGLEFLIYFQGNSAPDKSGLPSDRFSAERTGGSVSTLTIQRTQQEDSAVYLCASSSTGFLRNEKLFFGSGTQLSVL.

This clone appeared many times. V is TRBV18 and J is TRBJ2-7; 10 nucleotides line up with TRBD2. CDR3 size: 15 residues. J gave up 3 bases and V 4 bases, and 6 bases lay outside the gene matches. The germline CDR1 and CDR2 sequences are KGHSH and LQKENI. The DNA of the CDR3 is TGTGCCAGCTCACTTAGAGCGGGGGGGTACTACGAGCAGTACTTC. It translates to CASSLRAGGYYEQYF.

The chain joins TRBV6-6 to TRBJ1-1; maybe TRBD1 (6 bases). Trimming pared 6 bases from V and 1 base from J, leaving 12 bases between. Germline V gene sequence: CDR1 MNHNY, CDR2 SVGAGI (reference sequence). The CDR3 spans 14 residues. In DNA, the CDR3 is TGTGCCAGCAGATATGTACAGGGGAACACTGAAGCTTTCTTT. It specifies CASRYVQGNTEAFF.

J is TRBJ2-1 and V is TRBV18, with 7 nucleotides matching TRBD2. The junction had 7 bases not matched to a gene; V was cut back by 3 bases and J by 14 bases. The CDR3 has 12 amino acids. Germline CDR1 and CDR2: KGHSH and LQKENI. CDR3 nucleotides: TGTGCCAGCTCACCTGGGGAGGGGCAGGAGTTCTTC. Translated: CASSPGEGQEFF.

The V call is TRBV29-1, the J call TRBJ1-2, with 8 bases identical to TRBD1. The CDR3 is 14 amino acids. J was trimmed by 6 bases and V by 5 bases; bases with no gene match: 11. The germline V gene has CDR1 SQVTM and CDR2 ANQGSEA. Written as DNA, the CDR3 is TGCAGCGTTACCTCGTCCAGGGGGCTAGATGGCTACACCTTC. Residues: CSVTSSRGLDGYTF.

The rearrangement joins TRBV30 to TRBJ1-2; D perhaps matches TRBD1 (6 bases). The V and J ends lost 4 bases and 6 bases respectively, with 12 bases between them. Germline CDR1 reads GTSNPN; CDR2 reads SVGIG (reference sequence). The CDR3 extends over 12 amino acids. The CDR3 region is CAWTGGLHGYTF. CDR3 DNA sequence: TGTGCCTGGACCGGGGGGCTTCATGGCTACACCTTC.